Presented here are 3 T cell receptor beta chains from one specimen sequenced in a study of blood T cells in healthy people across ages. Primed by a sample-barcoded 5' primer and a J-beta primer mix, a second PCR proceeded for about 6 to 11 cycles. One entry per CDR3 protein results from TCRdb running MiXCR on the 5' RACE reads. The sample lists about 600,000 distinct CDR3 sequences, around 50% seen once, with 20% to 25% in the top ten. Sequenced material: blood. These TCRs come from an older man in good health.

The DNA for the CDR3 is TGCAGTGCTAGTGGGGGGGATGTGTCCTACAATGAGCAGTTCTTC. It specifies CSASGGDVSYNEQFF. The genes are TRBV20-1 and TRBJ2-1; 7 bases align to TRBD2. CDR1 DFQATT and CDR2 SNEGSKA come from the germline V gene (reference sequence). There are 15 residues in the CDR3. The V segment lost 3 bases and the J segment 1 base; nucleotides outside the gene matches: 6.

This chain links TRBV6-2 or TRBV6-3 with TRBJ2-5, with D perhaps TRBD2 (6 bases). Gene TRBJ2-7 matches the end of the DNA better, so the J call may be wrong. The CDR3 sequence is 13 residues long. CDR1 is MNHEY and CDR2 is SVGEGT in the germline V gene. The CDR3 nucleotides read TGTGCCAGCAGGACAGCCGGGGGTACCGAGCAGTACTTC. It translates to CASRTAGGTEQYF.

The V and J genes are TRBV20-1 and TRBJ2-6; D is uncertain. The CDR3 sequence is 14 residues long. Germline CDR1 reads DFQATT; CDR2 reads SNEGSKA (reference sequence). V was clipped by 2 bases and J by 1 base, with 6 bases between them. CDR3 coding DNA: TGCAGTGCTAGATTAAAGTCTGGGGCCAACGTCCTGACTTTC. Protein: CSARLKSGANVLTF.